This passage covers 27 T cell receptor beta chains from one sample sequenced in a study of cytomegalovirus exposure and HLA in healthy donors. The PCR employed 60 Vbeta primers together with 13 Jbeta primers. Data came from immunoSEQ multiplex PCR; TCRdb stores just in-frame clones and leaves some out. The sample consists of under 150,000 clones, around 72% of them appearing once. Input material: PBMCs. The receptors originated from a middle-aged woman in good health and CMV-seronegative.

The genes are TRBV11-1 and TRBJ1-4, with D tentatively TRBD1 (5 bases). Trimming shortened V by 3 bases and J by 8 bases, and 13 bases separated the two germline ends. The CDR3 is made up of 14 amino acids. Per germline, CDR1 SGHAT and CDR2 FQDESV (reference sequence). Here the CDR3 reads CASSLSDNREKLFF. Here the CDR3 DNA reads TGTGCCAGCAGCTTGTCGGACAATCGGGAAAAACTGTTTTTT.

This chain connects TRBV27 to TRBJ2-5; D is unclear. The J call may be incorrect, as the DNA end agrees better with TRBJ2-7. The CDR3 has 13 amino acids. The germline CDR1 and CDR2 sequences are MNHEY and SMNVEV (reference sequence). CDR3 sequence: CASSPYSPYEQYF. As DNA, the CDR3 is TGTGCCAGCAGTCCCTACTCTCCCTACGAGCAGTACTTC.

In its sample, this clone was seen once. The J gene is TRBJ2-5, the V gene TRBV7-8; D gene unclear. Germline CDR1 SGHVS, CDR2 FQNEAQ. This CDR3 is 15 amino acids long. Trimming removed 0 bases at V and 4 bases at J, with 12 bases between. The CDR3 nucleotides read TGTGCCAGCAGCTTAGCCGGAGTGCGAGGAGAGACCCAGTACTTC. Translating it yields CASSLAGVRGETQYF.

This clone was recorded a few times. The V and J genes are TRBV6-6 and TRBJ1-3; TRBD1 might be the D (5 bases). Trimming shortened V by 2 bases and J by 0 bases, and 8 bases separated the two germline ends. CDR1 and CDR2 (germline): MNHNY, SVGAGI (reference sequence). The CDR3 sequence is 15 residues long. CDR3: CASSYATVSGNTIYF. As DNA, the CDR3 is TGTGCCAGCAGTTACGCGACAGTCTCTGGAAACACCATATATTTT.

This clone was recorded only once. J is TRBJ2-7 and V is TRBV30; D gene uncertain. V gave up 0 bases and J gave up 7 bases, with 10 bases separating them. The V gene's germline CDR1 is GTSNPN and CDR2 SVGIG (reference sequence). This CDR3 has 12 amino acids. The CDR3 here is CAWSVVLEEQYF. The CDR3 DNA is TGTGCCTGGAGTGTCGTTTTGGAGGAGCAGTACTTC.

CDR3 residues: CASSPVGAYEQYF. Here the CDR3 DNA reads TGTGCCAGCAGTCCTGTCGGAGCCTACGAGCAGTACTTC. The rearrangement joins TRBV27 to TRBJ2-7; D call uncertain. The V end was cut by 5 bases, the J end by 2 bases, with 10 bases between. The CDR3 spans 13 residues. Germline V gene sequence: CDR1 MNHEY, CDR2 SMNVEV (reference sequence).

The chain has TRBV11-3 and TRBJ2-1; TRBD1 matches at 7 bases. V gave up 3 bases and J gave up 7 bases; unmatched junction bases: 9. CDR3 size: 15 residues. Germline-derived CDR1 and CDR2 are SGHNT and YENEEA. The CDR3 coding sequence is TGTGCCAGCAGCTTGACGGGACAGATTTCGAATGAGCAGTTCTTC. It translates to CASSLTGQISNEQFF.

This clone was found a few times. The chain joins TRBV7-9 to TRBJ2-7, with 14 bases lining up with TRBD2. With 5 bases clipped from V and 0 bases from J, the junction kept 3 bases outside the gene matches. CDR3 length equals 16 residues. The germline CDR1 and CDR2 sequences are SEHNR and FQNEAQ (reference sequence). This CDR3 reads CASSIGTSGSSYEQYF. The DNA for the CDR3 is TGTGCCAGCAGCATCGGGACTAGCGGGAGCTCCTACGAGCAGTACTTC.

Here the CDR3 reads CAWSAAGSYGYTF. The CDR3 region has the DNA TGTGCCTGGAGTGCCGCGGGGTCCTATGGCTACACCTTC. V usage is TRBV30 and J usage is TRBJ1-2, with D unresolved. V shed 1 base and J shed 4 bases, with 10 bases lying between them. Germline V gives CDR1 GTSNPN, CDR2 SVGIG (reference sequence). The CDR3 is made up of 13 amino acids.

This clone occurred a few times. This chain connects TRBV2 to TRBJ2-5, with a weak D call TRBD1 (6 bases). Trimming left V 10 bases short and J 5 bases short, with 14 bases between. There are 12 residues in the CDR3. From germline, CDR1 is SNHLY and CDR2 FYNNEI. The CDR3 sequence is CATSGVSETQYF. The CDR3 DNA is TGTGCCACTTCAGGGGTCTCGGAGACCCAGTACTTC.

The chain employs TRBV2 and TRBJ1-1, with 9 nucleotides matching TRBD1. With V trimmed by 4 bases and J by 5 bases, 11 bases remained unmatched. Per the germline V gene, CDR1 is SNHLY and CDR2 is FYNNEI. The length of the CDR3 is 16 residues. The CDR3 sequence is CASSGDRETLVTEAFF. The CDR3 nucleotides read TGTGCCAGCAGTGGGGACAGGGAAACCCTAGTTACTGAAGCTTTCTTT. Using reference TRBV2 and TRBJ1-1 for the parts outside the CDR3, the full variable domain is EPEVTQTPSHQVTQMGQEVILRCVPISNHLYFYWYRQILGQKVEFLVSFYNNEISEKSEIFDDQFSVERPDGSNFTLKIRSTKLEDSAMYFCASSGDRETLVTEAFFGQGTRLTVV.

The chain employs TRBV5-6 and TRBJ2-5; TRBD2 is a possible D gene (5 bases). Germline loops: CDR1 SGHDT, CDR2 YYEEEE. Trimming left V 4 bases short and J 0 bases short, with 16 bases between. The CDR3 totals 16 residues. The CDR3, as DNA: TGTGCCAGCAGCACGACCGGGGAGCGGTACCAAGAGACCCAGTACTTC. It is translated as CASSTTGERYQETQYF.

The sample holds a few counts of this clone. Sequence at one end of the junction differs from germline and may be a read error. CDR3 coding DNA: TGTGCCAGCAGTTTATCCTCTAGCGGGGGATTTAGAAACAGTCAGTACTTC. Encoded protein: CASSLSSSGGFRNSQYF. The V and J genes are TRBV27 and TRBJ2-4, with 10 bases that match TRBD2. In germline, CDR1 is MNHEY, CDR2 SMNVEV (reference sequence). This CDR3 has 17 residues.

This clone has only a few counts. The V and J genes are TRBV5-8 and TRBJ2-2; 10 positions match TRBD2. Germline V gene lookup returns CDR1 SGHTS and CDR2 YDEGEE. V trimming: 4 bases; J trimming: 5 bases; junction bases outside the gene matches: 14. The CDR3 consists of 18 residues. CDR3 sequence reads: CASSQEGLAGVRTGELFF. The CDR3 nucleotides read TGTGCCAGCAGCCAAGAGGGGCTAGCGGGAGTAAGAACCGGGGAGCTGTTTTTT.

V and J are TRBV5-3 and TRBJ2-2; a possible D gene is TRBD2 (5 bases). TRBV5-3 is given ORF status, its function remaining uncertain. CDR3 length: 17 residues. V gave up 0 bases and J gave up 6 bases, with 18 bases separating them. The CDR3 DNA sequence: TGTGCCAGAAGCTTGGAAGTGGCAGGACTTGGGGCCGGGGAGCTGTTTTTT. Protein sequence: CARSLEVAGLGAGELFF.

This chain uses TRBV7-3 with TRBJ2-4; D is perhaps TRBD2 (6 bases). The CDR3 runs 16 residues. V gave up 5 bases and J gave up 0 bases, with 14 bases separating them. The germline V gene encodes CDR1 SGHTA and CDR2 FQGTGA. The CDR3 is CASSPLAPLAKNIQYF. The CDR3 DNA sequence: TGTGCCAGCAGCCCCCTAGCGCCCTTAGCCAAAAACATTCAGTACTTC. Full variable domain (outside the CDR3, taken from reference TRBV7-3 and TRBJ2-4): GAGVSQTPSNKVTEKGKYVELRCDPISGHTALYWYRQSLGQGPEFLIYFQGTGAADDSGLPNDRFFAVRPEGSVSTLKIQRTERGDSAVYLCASSPLAPLAKNIQYFGAGTRLSVL.

The chain carries TRBV7-8 and TRBJ1-1; TRBD1 matches at 9 bases. The CDR3 length is 15 residues. Germline lookup yields CDR1 SGHVS and CDR2 FQNEAQ. Trimming at V came to 5 bases and at J to 1 base, leaving 5 bases not matched to a gene. CDR3: CASSPGQGRNTEAFF. The CDR3 nucleotides are TGTGCCAGCAGCCCGGGACAGGGAAGGAACACTGAAGCTTTCTTT.

This rearrangement joins TRBV7-2 to TRBJ2-7; no reliable D call. The CDR3 has 11 residues. In germline, CDR1 is SGHTA, CDR2 FQGNSA. V was clipped by 3 bases and J by 7 bases, with 7 bases between them. CDR3 bases: TGTGCCAGCAGCTTGTACAATGAGCAGTACTTC. Its protein product is CASSLYNEQYF.

The CDR3 is CASIPGQGYGYTF. CDR3 DNA sequence: TGTGCCAGCATTCCGGGACAGGGGTATGGCTACACCTTC. The chain employs TRBV6-5 and TRBJ1-2, with 10 positions matching TRBD1. Germline-derived CDR1 and CDR2 are MNHEY and SVGAGI. The trim removed 7 bases at V and 5 bases at J, leaving 4 bases unmatched. The CDR3 totals 13 residues.

The chain carries TRBV4-1 and TRBJ2-7, with D perhaps matching TRBD1 (5 bases). The CDR3 sequence is 15 residues long. CDR1 and CDR2 from the germline V gene are MGHRA and YSYEKL. V gave up 0 bases and J gave up 2 bases, with 11 bases separating them. CDR3 region: CASSQEGAGAYEQYF. CDR3 DNA: TGCGCCAGCAGCCAAGAAGGGGCAGGCGCCTACGAGCAGTACTTC.

A remark on this clone: The same CDR3 also results from other DNA sequences found in this sample. V is TRBV7-6 and J is TRBJ2-7; 9 bases are a match to TRBD1. CDR1 and CDR2 from the germline V gene are SGHVS and FNYEAQ. The CDR3 extends over 14 amino acids. V lost 1 base to trimming and J lost 2 bases; unmatched junction nucleotides: 0. The CDR3 loop reads CASSLGQGAYEQYF. In DNA form, the CDR3 reads TGTGCCAGCAGCTTAGGACAGGGGGCCTACGAGCAGTACTTC.

This chain uses TRBV6-6 with TRBJ1-4; D perhaps matches TRBD1 (5 bases). V was clipped by 10 bases and J by 8 bases, with 11 bases between them. CDR1 is MNHNY, CDR2 SVGAGI, per germline (reference sequence). The CDR3 extends over 11 amino acids. CDR3 loop: CATGQSEKLFF. The CDR3 bases are TGTGCCACCGGACAATCCGAAAAACTGTTTTTT.

The chain couples TRBV5-5 to TRBJ2-3, with a tentative D call TRBD2 (6 bases). Trimming left V 2 bases short and J 7 bases short, with 17 bases between. Germline CDR1 reads SGHKS; CDR2 reads YYEKEE (reference sequence). The CDR3 loop spans 15 amino acids. CDR3 residues: CASSLLTAGRNTQYF. The CDR3 DNA sequence: TGTGCCAGCAGCTTATTGACGGCGGGGCGCAATACGCAGTATTTT.

This chain uses TRBV28 with TRBJ1-5; TRBD1 aligns across 8 bases. Per the germline V gene, CDR1 is MDHEN and CDR2 is SYDVKM. V lost 5 bases to trimming and J lost 2 bases; unmatched junction nucleotides: 5. The CDR3 sequence is 15 residues long. Written as DNA, the CDR3 is TGTGCCAGCAGTGCCGTGACAGGGGGCAATCAGCCCCAGCATTTT. Translating it yields CASSAVTGGNQPQHF.

The V gene is TRBV28, the J gene TRBJ1-1; maybe TRBD1 (6 bases). V lost 11 bases and J 6 bases, leaving 13 bases between the germline ends. In germline, CDR1 is MDHEN, CDR2 SYDVKM. This CDR3 has 11 residues. The DNA of the CDR3 is TGTGCCGCCCGGGGGGCACCTGAAGCTTTCTTT. Translating it yields CAARGAPEAFF.

This chain joins TRBV9 and TRBJ2-7, with a tentative D call TRBD1 (6 bases). CDR1 is SGDLS and CDR2 is YYNGEE in the germline V gene. The germline V and J ends were trimmed by 3 bases and 2 bases, with 15 bases remaining between them. This CDR3 comprises 15 residues. The DNA of the CDR3 is TGTGCCAGCAGCGAAGGGGGACCCGCGACCTACGAGCAGTACTTC. Its protein is CASSEGGPATYEQYF.

Only one count was recorded for this clone. The chain links TRBV27 to TRBJ2-7; D uncertain. Trimming stripped 5 bases from V and 0 bases from J, with 5 bases between. The CDR3 extends over 12 amino acids. The germline V gene encodes CDR1 MNHEY and CDR2 SMNVEV (reference sequence). The CDR3: CASSGSSYEQYF. The DNA of the CDR3 is TGTGCCAGCAGTGGCAGCTCCTACGAGCAGTACTTC.